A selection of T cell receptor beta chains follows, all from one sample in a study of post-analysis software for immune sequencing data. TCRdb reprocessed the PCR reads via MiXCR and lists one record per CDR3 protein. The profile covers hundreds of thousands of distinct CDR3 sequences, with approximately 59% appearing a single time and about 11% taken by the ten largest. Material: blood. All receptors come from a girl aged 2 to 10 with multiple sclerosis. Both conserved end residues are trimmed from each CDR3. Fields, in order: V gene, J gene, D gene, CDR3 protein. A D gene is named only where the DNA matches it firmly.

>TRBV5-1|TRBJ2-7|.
ASSLDPGGTYEQY
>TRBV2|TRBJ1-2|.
ASRGAGGENYGYT
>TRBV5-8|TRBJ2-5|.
ASSLFVGEETQY
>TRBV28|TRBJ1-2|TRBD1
ASRSSRDSYGYT
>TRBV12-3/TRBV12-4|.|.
ASSSRQRDEQY
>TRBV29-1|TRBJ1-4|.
SVGTTNEKLF
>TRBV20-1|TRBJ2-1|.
SASRGGGSYNEQF
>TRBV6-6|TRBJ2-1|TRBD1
ASSSRQGKGALNEQF
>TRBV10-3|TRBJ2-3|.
AISHVGEDTQY
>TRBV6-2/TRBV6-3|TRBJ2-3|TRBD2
ASRPSGTSGDTQY
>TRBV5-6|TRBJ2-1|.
ASSYYGAAINEQF
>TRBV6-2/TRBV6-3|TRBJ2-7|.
ASSSPTRAGSYEQY
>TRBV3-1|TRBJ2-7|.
ASSQEVGYEQY
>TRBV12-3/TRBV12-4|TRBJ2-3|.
ASSSADGTRRTDTQY
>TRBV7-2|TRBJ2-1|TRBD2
ASTRRAGALTNEQF
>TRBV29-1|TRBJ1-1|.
SVVGEGTEAF